One sample yielded the 31 T cell receptor beta chains listed below, sequenced in a study of cytomegalovirus exposure and HLA in healthy donors. Use of 60 Vbeta and 13 Jbeta primers characterized the PCR. Assay used: immunoSEQ multiplex PCR; TCRdb lists only in-frame clones, some missing. This table holds 100,000 or so clones, around 75% found once. Sequencing input: PBMCs. The receptors were sampled from a middle-aged man in good health and CMV-seronegative.

The chain uses TRBV6-4 and TRBJ2-1, with 11 bases aligning to TRBD2. CDR3 length equals 17 residues. CDR1 is MRHNA and CDR2 is SNTAGT in the germline V gene. With V trimmed by 6 bases and J by 0 bases, 7 bases remained unmatched. Here the CDR3 reads CASSPGTSGYSYNEQFF. The CDR3 nucleotides are TGTGCCAGCAGCCCCGGGACTAGCGGTTACTCCTACAATGAGCAGTTCTTC.

This rearrangement joins TRBV4-3 to TRBJ1-5; 7 nucleotides align to TRBD1. Germline V gene lookup returns CDR1 LGHNA and CDR2 YSLEER. The CDR3 has 14 residues. The V gene end was trimmed by 4 bases and the J gene end by 7 bases; junction bases not matched to a gene: 7. The CDR3 here is CASSPDRAGQPQHF. CDR3 nucleotides: TGCGCCAGCAGCCCAGACAGGGCGGGACAGCCCCAGCATTTT.

This clone was recorded once. The chain links TRBV30 to TRBJ2-7; 8 bases map to TRBD2. This CDR3 comprises 11 residues. With V trimmed by 3 bases and J by 6 bases, 1 base remained unmatched. The germline V gene has CDR1 GTSNPN and CDR2 SVGIG (reference sequence). CDR3 nucleotide sequence: TGTGCCTGGAGGCGGGAGGCCGAGCAGTACTTC. Translating gives CAWRREAEQYF.

The rearrangement links TRBV7-9 to TRBJ2-3, with 9 bases matching TRBD2. There are 15 residues in the CDR3. V was pared by 3 bases and J by 2 bases, with 3 bases of the junction left unmatched. CDR1 and CDR2 (germline): SEHNR, FQNEAQ (reference sequence). The CDR3 protein is CASSLTSGYTDTQYF. CDR3 bases: TGTGCCAGCAGCTTGACTAGCGGCTACACAGATACGCAGTATTTT.

The V gene is TRBV6-4, the J gene TRBJ2-5; 11 positions match TRBD1. The germline gives CDR1 MRHNA, CDR2 SNTAGT. The CDR3 extends over 15 amino acids. J lost 5 bases, V lost 4 bases, and 6 bases had no gene match. The CDR3, as DNA: TGTGCCAGCAGTGGGACAGGGGGCACGGGGGAGACCCAGTACTTC. Protein product: CASSGTGGTGETQYF.

The gene calls are TRBV29-1 and TRBJ2-2; a weak D match, TRBD1 (6 bases). This CDR3 spans 14 amino acids. The germline CDR1 and CDR2 sequences are SQVTM and ANQGSEA. V lost 6 bases and J 0 bases, leaving 11 bases between the germline ends. CDR3 bases: TGCAGCGTGGGGACACTCACGAACACCGGGGAGCTGTTTTTT. Amino acids: CSVGTLTNTGELFF.

This clone has more than one count but fewer than ten. V usage is TRBV18 and J usage is TRBJ1-5; 7 positions match TRBD1. The CDR3 consists of 16 residues. In germline, CDR1 is KGHSH, CDR2 LQKENI. V gave up 3 bases and J gave up 5 bases; unmatched junction bases: 10. The CDR3 loop is CASSPRGLRGHQPQHF. CDR3 nucleotides: TGTGCCAGCTCACCTAGAGGATTAAGGGGGCATCAGCCCCAGCATTTT.

The chain links TRBV5-6 to TRBJ2-7, with TRBD2 identical over 8 bases. Germline lookup yields CDR1 SGHDT and CDR2 YYEEEE. V was clipped by 1 base and J by 2 bases; unmatched bases: 2. The CDR3 has 14 residues. This chain's CDR3 is CASSLRGGTYEQYF. CDR3 bases: TGTGCCAGCAGCTTGCGGGGGGGGACCTACGAGCAGTACTTC.

CDR3 nucleotides: TGTGCCACCAGCGGGAGGACAGGCGGCGACCTTAATTCACCCCTCCACTTT. Translation: CATSGRTGGDLNSPLHF. The gene calls are TRBV15 and TRBJ1-6, with TRBD1 matching over 7 bases. Trimming took 5 bases from V and 6 from J; bases not matched to a gene: 13. The CDR3 length is 17 residues. Germline V gene lookup returns CDR1 LNHNV and CDR2 YYDKDF (reference sequence).

This clone has just a few counts. The chain links TRBV5-6 to TRBJ2-7; TRBD2 aligns across 12 bases. This CDR3 has 16 residues. The V and J ends lost 0 bases and 2 bases, in that order; junction bases with no gene match: 3. CDR1 is SGHDT and CDR2 is YYEEEE in the germline V gene. The CDR3, as DNA: TGTGCCAGCAGCTTGGGACTAGCGGGGGCCACCTACGAGCAGTACTTC. It translates to CASSLGLAGATYEQYF.

This rearrangement joins TRBV6-1 to TRBJ1-1; weak D call: TRBD1 (6 bases). Trimming took 0 bases from V and 4 from J, leaving 15 bases between them. Per germline, CDR1 MNHNS and CDR2 SASEGT. The CDR3 has 16 amino acids. For the CDR3, the DNA is TGTGCCAGCAGTGAAGCGCACTGGGACACCGGCACTGAAGCTTTCTTT. Protein: CASSEAHWDTGTEAFF.

The chain has TRBV5-6 and TRBJ2-1; 7 bases map to TRBD2. The J segment lost 14 bases and the V segment lost 4 bases, leaving 12 bases of the junction unmatched. The V gene's germline CDR1 is SGHDT and CDR2 YYEEEE. CDR3 length: 13 residues. The CDR3 sequence is CASSPPGGSSKFF. The CDR3 region has the DNA TGTGCCAGCAGCCCTCCCGGGGGGAGTTCGAAGTTCTTC. Filled out from reference TRBV5-6 and TRBJ2-1, the complete variable domain reads DAGVTQSPTHLIKTRGQQVTLRCSPKSGHDTVSWYQQALGQGPQFIFQYYEEEERQRGNFPDRFSGHQFPNYSSELNVNALLLGDSALYLCASSPPGGSSKFFGPGTRLTVL.

This chain connects TRBV7-2 to TRBJ2-7; possible D gene TRBD2, 6 bases. V dropped 5 bases and J dropped 4 bases, with 15 bases sitting between them. CDR1 and CDR2 from the germline V gene are SGHTA and FQGNSA. CDR3 size: 14 residues. This CDR3 is CASSRGRGGYEQYF. The CDR3 DNA sequence: TGTGCCAGCAGCCGGGGAAGGGGAGGTTACGAGCAGTACTTC.

V usage is TRBV11-2 and J usage is TRBJ1-1; D is perhaps TRBD1 (6 bases). V dropped 7 bases and J dropped 6 bases, with 12 bases sitting between them. The CDR3 covers 12 residues. CDR1 and CDR2 from the germline V gene are SGHAT and FQNNGV. The CDR3 sequence: CASTPDRPEAFF. CDR3 nucleotides: TGTGCCAGCACCCCGGACAGACCTGAAGCTTTCTTT.

This clone appeared a single time. This rearrangement joins TRBV14 to TRBJ1-1, with D possibly being TRBD1 (5 bases). The germline CDR1 and CDR2 sequences are SGHDN and FVKESK. The V end was cut by 4 bases, the J end by 0 bases, with 9 bases between. This CDR3 comprises 14 residues. The DNA for the CDR3 is TGTGCCAGCAGCCTGGCAGGGATGAACACTGAAGCTTTCTTT. Protein product: CASSLAGMNTEAFF.

J is TRBJ2-7 and V is TRBV4-2; possibly TRBD2 for D (7 bases). CDR1 and CDR2 from the germline V gene are LGHNA and YNFKEQ. There are 15 residues in the CDR3. Trimming pared 0 bases from V and 7 bases from J, leaving 16 bases between. The CDR3 here is CASSQEGGGGIEQYF. CDR3 bases: TGTGCCAGCAGCCAAGAAGGTGGCGGGGGCATTGAGCAGTACTTC.

This clone was seen only a few times. The V and J genes are TRBV11-2 and TRBJ1-1; 7 bases line up with TRBD1. Germline V gives CDR1 SGHAT, CDR2 FQNNGV. J gave up 3 bases and V 7 bases, and 11 bases lay outside the gene matches. The CDR3 has 15 amino acids. The DNA of the CDR3 is TGTGCCAGCACCGCAACAGGGGTGGGTTACACTGAAGCTTTCTTT. Protein product: CASTATGVGYTEAFF.

The gene calls are TRBV5-4 and TRBJ1-2, with 10 positions matching TRBD1. The CDR3 is 17 amino acids. CDR1 and CDR2 (germline): SGHNT, YYREEE (reference sequence). The junction had 15 bases not matched to a gene; V was cut back by 2 bases and J by 8 bases. CDR3 region: CASSLLPFRQGAFGYTF. CDR3 sequence (DNA): TGTGCCAGCAGCTTACTACCCTTCCGACAGGGGGCGTTCGGCTACACCTTC.

The V and J genes are TRBV5-1 and TRBJ1-6; D is unclear. Germline CDR1 is SGHRS and CDR2 is YFSETQ. Deletions cut 0 bases from V and 0 bases from J, with 13 bases between. CDR3 length equals 18 residues. The CDR3 DNA reads TGCGCCAGCAGCTTGGCTGGTCTAGCCAGCTCCTATAATTCACCCCTCCACTTT. This codes for CASSLAGLASSYNSPLHF.

V usage is TRBV6-5 and J usage is TRBJ1-2; 9 nucleotides agree with TRBD1. Germline-derived CDR1 and CDR2 are MNHEY and SVGAGI. V trimming: 6 bases; J trimming: 7 bases; junction bases outside the gene matches: 6. CDR3 size: 13 residues. This CDR3 reads CASRSQGAAGYTF. CDR3 DNA: TGTGCCAGCAGATCACAGGGGGCGGCTGGCTACACCTTC.

This clone was counted only a few times. The chain recombines TRBV28 with TRBJ2-7, with a possible D match to TRBD1 (5 bases). Looked up from germline, CDR1 is MDHEN and CDR2 is SYDVKM. V lost 5 bases and J lost 2, with 13 bases in between. The CDR3 is 14 amino acids. The DNA for the CDR3 is TGTGCCAGCAGTATACAGGTTACCACCTACGAGCAGTACTTC. Translating gives CASSIQVTTYEQYF.

The CDR3, as DNA: TGTGCCAGCAGCTTAGTGGTGGGGCGCGCGGCCGAGCAGTACTTC. It encodes CASSLVVGRAAEQYF. V gene TRBV7-9 combines with J gene TRBJ2-5; a weak D match, TRBD1 (5 bases). The closer fit of TRBJ2-7 to the DNA end suggests the J call may be wrong. CDR1 and CDR2 (germline): SEHNR, FQNEAQ (reference sequence). The CDR3 is 15 amino acids.

CDR3 sequence reads: CASSQGAYEQYF. The CDR3 DNA is TGTGCCAGCAGCCAAGGCGCCTACGAGCAGTACTTC. V is TRBV4-2 and J is TRBJ2-7; D gene uncertain. The CDR3 spans 12 residues. Germline values: CDR1 LGHNA, CDR2 YNFKEQ. V was trimmed by 1 base and J by 2 bases, leaving 3 bases between them.

The genes are TRBV5-1 and TRBJ2-7; D might be TRBD1 (6 bases). Germline V gene lookup returns CDR1 SGHRS and CDR2 YFSETQ. V was cut by 3 bases and J by 0 bases, with 7 bases left in between. This CDR3 comprises 13 residues. The CDR3 loop reads CASSWGHSYEQYF. The CDR3, as DNA: TGCGCCAGCAGCTGGGGACACTCCTACGAGCAGTACTTC.

The rearrangement links TRBV6-5 to TRBJ1-2, with 10 bases aligning to TRBD1. The germline CDR1 and CDR2 sequences are MNHEY and SVGAGI. V was clipped by 6 bases and J by 7 bases; unmatched bases: 2. The CDR3 extends over 12 amino acids. CDR3 sequence: CASSGTGVGYTF. In DNA, the CDR3 is TGTGCCAGCAGCGGGACAGGGGTTGGCTACACCTTC.

This clone appeared a few times. V is TRBV6-4 and J is TRBJ1-4, with 8 bases lining up with TRBD1. CDR1 is MRHNA and CDR2 is SNTAGT in the germline V gene. With 2 bases clipped from V and 4 bases from J, the junction kept 3 bases outside the gene matches. CDR3 length: 15 residues. The CDR3 sequence: CASSDRTGRNEKLFF. The DNA of the CDR3 is TGTGCCAGCAGTGACAGGACAGGGCGTAATGAAAAACTGTTTTTT.

This chain joins TRBV7-2 and TRBJ2-7; no definite D call. Trimming removed 6 bases at V and 7 bases at J, with 10 bases between. Germline V gene data show CDR1 as SGHTA and CDR2 as FQGNSA. The CDR3 runs to 11 residues. CDR3 DNA sequence: TGTGCCAGCAGACCAGTCGGGGAGCAGTACTTC. This sequence encodes CASRPVGEQYF.

This sequence joins TRBV5-1 and TRBJ2-2, with a tentative D call TRBD2 (5 bases). Trimming shortened V by 0 bases and J by 1 base, and 7 bases separated the two germline ends. Germline V gene sequence: CDR1 SGHRS, CDR2 YFSETQ. The CDR3 is 15 amino acids. The CDR3 region has the DNA TGCGCCAGCAGCTTGGTCAGCGGGAACACCGGGGAGCTGTTTTTT. It specifies CASSLVSGNTGELFF.

The genes are TRBV6-6 and TRBJ2-1, with a possible D match to TRBD2 (5 bases). The CDR3 is 13 residues long. The germline V gene encodes CDR1 MNHNY and CDR2 SVGAGI (reference sequence). Trimming took 0 bases from V and 6 from J, leaving 6 bases between them. CDR3 amino acids: CASSYSGSNEQFF. In DNA form, the CDR3 reads TGTGCCAGCAGTTACTCAGGGAGCAATGAGCAGTTCTTC.

The chain joins TRBV19 to TRBJ2-5; D is perhaps TRBD2 (5 bases). The CDR3 extends over 13 amino acids. Germline CDR1 LNHDA, CDR2 SQIVND (reference sequence). V was cut by 5 bases and J by 7 bases, with 14 bases left in between. The CDR3 nucleotides read TGTGCCAGTAGTCTACCAGGCCGGGGGACCCAGTACTTC. This sequence encodes CASSLPGRGTQYF.

The chain joins TRBV5-1 to TRBJ1-2, with TRBD1 matching 7 bases. CDR1 and CDR2 (germline): SGHRS, YFSETQ. The CDR3 runs 15 residues. Trimming at V came to 4 bases and at J to 6 bases, leaving 12 bases not matched to a gene. The CDR3 reads CASSPTGKVGDGYTF. The CDR3 bases are TGCGCCAGCAGCCCGACAGGGAAGGTTGGAGATGGCTACACCTTC.